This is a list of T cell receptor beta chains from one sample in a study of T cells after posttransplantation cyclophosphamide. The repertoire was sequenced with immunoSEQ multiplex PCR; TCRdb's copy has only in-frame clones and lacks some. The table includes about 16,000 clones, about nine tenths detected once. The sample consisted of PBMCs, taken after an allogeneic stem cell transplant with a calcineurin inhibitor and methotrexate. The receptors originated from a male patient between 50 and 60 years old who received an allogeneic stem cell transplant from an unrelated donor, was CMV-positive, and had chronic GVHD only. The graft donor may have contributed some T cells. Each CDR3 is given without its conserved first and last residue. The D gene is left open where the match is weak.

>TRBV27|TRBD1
ASSDRGWGEQF
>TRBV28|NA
ASSLDSSNEKLF
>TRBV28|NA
ASSFPGWYQPQH
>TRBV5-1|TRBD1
ASSRDRAHNEQF
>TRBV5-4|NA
ASSPTGSLYEQY
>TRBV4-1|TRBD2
ASGGSTGGKGTGELF
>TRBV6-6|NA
ASSWSTGGSYNEQF
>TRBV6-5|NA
ASRPTDRNEQY
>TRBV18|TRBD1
ASSLRQGAVGELF
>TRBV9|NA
ASSVGPDSYGYT
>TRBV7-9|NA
ASSLLRVGSLDTQY
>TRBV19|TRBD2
ASSIGRGLIRELF
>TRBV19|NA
ASSPRLNYIRNQPQH
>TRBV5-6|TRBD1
ASSLEAWDSKKTQY
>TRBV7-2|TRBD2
ASRTSGTAEQY
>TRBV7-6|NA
ASSVSRGIWDEQF
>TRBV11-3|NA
ASSLAGVYTEAF
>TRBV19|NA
ASSRTWGAYEQY
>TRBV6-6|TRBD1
ASRPLRDRDTEAF
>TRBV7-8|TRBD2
ASSPGLAGGSETQY
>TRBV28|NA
ASSSPPRYYEQY
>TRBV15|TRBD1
ATSRGTGGFSGTDTQY
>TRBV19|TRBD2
ASSLIAGSYNEQF
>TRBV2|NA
ASSDLKIAPGGFVAF
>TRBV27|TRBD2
ASSSLAGGGGNEQF
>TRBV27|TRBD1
ASSLTGPKNIQY
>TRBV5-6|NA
ASSLWTGGFSYEQY
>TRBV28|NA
ASSLAYEQY
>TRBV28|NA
ASSLSLNHEQF
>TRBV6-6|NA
ASSSRQNTEAF
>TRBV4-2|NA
ASSQGLGLETQY
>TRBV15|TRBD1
ATSPVDRRSFDEQF
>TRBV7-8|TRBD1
ASSLGQGATMNTEAF
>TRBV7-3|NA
ASSLTTPGEQF
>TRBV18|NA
ASSPPSGLETQY
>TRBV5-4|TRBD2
ASSLGGLGTSVIGELF
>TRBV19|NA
ASKGDGYT
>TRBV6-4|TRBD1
ASSPTGGYEQY
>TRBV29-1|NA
SDPPGNEQF
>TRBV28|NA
ASSLQGSAQH
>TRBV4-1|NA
ASSPGLNQETQY
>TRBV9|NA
ASSPYSSTGGELF
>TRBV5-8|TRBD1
ASSLRDRVFGANVLT
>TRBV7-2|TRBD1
ASSGTGTALNTGELF
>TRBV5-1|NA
ASSSGTDTQY
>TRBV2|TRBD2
ASSGTSRLAGDTQY
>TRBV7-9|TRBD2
ASSSSGNSYEQY
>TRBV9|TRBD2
ASSASGSTDTQY
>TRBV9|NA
ASSVRTTIYNEQF
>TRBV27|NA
ASSPFDGEETQY
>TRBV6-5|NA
ASSYSSGNGYT
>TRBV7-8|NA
ASSPLLGAAQETQY
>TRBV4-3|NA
ASSQARMEGYGYT
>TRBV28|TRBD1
ASSLTHRGTNTGELF
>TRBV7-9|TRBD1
ASSLGQGGQPQH